These 2 T cell receptor beta chains originate from one sample sequenced in a study of CD8+ T cells in alopecia areata (dated by TCRdb to the late 2010s). According to the study, the label for this sample's time point signals: roughly 27 days on oral tofacitinib. The treatment or condition label on this specimen signifies: oral pan-JAK inhibitor, 5-10 mg twice daily. Library prep was done by the immunoSEQ multiplex PCR assay. For TCR sequencing, RNA was extracted from every sample and reverse transcribed into cDNA to serve as template. The immuneACCESS repertoire file appears here via TCRdb, limited to in-frame rearrangements. These files lack a portion of the clones; in checked studies, under half of the deficit traces to unresolved V genes, and the cause of the others is not known. The sample includes some 150,000 clones, with 82% observed a single time. The ten largest account for around 25% of the sample.

This material consisted of CD8+ T cells sorted from blood, taken at week 4, from a patient treated with tofacitinib. The receptors were gathered from a human donor with alopecia areata.

J is TRBJ2-3 and V is TRBV7-6; possible D gene TRBD2, 6 bases. Trimming removed 0 bases from V and 4 bases from J, with 11 bases in between. Germline values: CDR1 SGHVS, CDR2 FNYEAQ. This CDR3 is built from 15 residues. CDR3 region: CASSLAFGGADTQYF. The CDR3 nucleotides are TGTGCCAGCAGCTTAGCCTTCGGGGGTGCAGATACGCAGTATTTT.

The chain employs TRBV6-5 and TRBJ2-7, with D uncertain. The CDR3 is made up of 14 amino acids. Germline CDR1 reads MNHEY; CDR2 reads SVGAGI. V was shortened by 2 bases and J by 3 bases, with 11 bases between the two germline ends. CDR3 bases: TGTGCCAGCAGTTACAGGGAAGCTGGCTACGAGCAGTACTTC. It is translated as CASSYREAGYEQYF.